This T cell receptor (beta chain) was found in a study of cytomegalovirus exposure and HLA in healthy donors. Overall study results and limits: The listing of 160 or so TCR beta chains classed them as cytomegalovirus-associated.

Primers included in the PCR were 60 Vbeta and 13 Jbeta primers. The method was immunoSEQ multiplex PCR; TCRdb's version includes in-frame clones alone and lacks a portion of them. The sample includes some 200,000 clones, roughly an eighth of them seen just once. The V end lost 4 bases, the J end lost 4 bases, and 20 bases lay between the germline ends. From germline, CDR1 is SGHNT and CDR2 YYREEE (reference sequence). There are 16 residues in the CDR3. In regard to this clone: Its antigen is not known.

This TCR was sampled from a man between 45 and 60 years old in good health and CMV-seropositive. Sequences were obtained from PBMCs. This chain connects TRBV5-4 to TRBJ1-1, with D possibly TRBD1 on 5 matching bases. The chain's CDR3 is CASSTWGGRVVTEAFF. The DNA for the CDR3 is TGTGCCAGCAGCACTTGGGGGGGGAGAGTTGTCACTGAAGCTTTCTTT.